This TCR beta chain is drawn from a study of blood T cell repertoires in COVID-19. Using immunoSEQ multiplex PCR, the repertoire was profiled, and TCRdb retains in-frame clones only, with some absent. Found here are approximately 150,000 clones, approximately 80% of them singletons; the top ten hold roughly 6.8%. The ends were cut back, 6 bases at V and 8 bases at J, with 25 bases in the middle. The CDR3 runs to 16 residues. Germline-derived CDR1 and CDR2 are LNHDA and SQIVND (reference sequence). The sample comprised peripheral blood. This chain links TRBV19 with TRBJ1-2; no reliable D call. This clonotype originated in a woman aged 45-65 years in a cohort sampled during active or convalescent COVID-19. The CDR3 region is CASRSSHWIPGDGYTF. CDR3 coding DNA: TGTGCCAGTAGGTCCTCCCATTGGATCCCAGGTGACGGCTACACCTTC.